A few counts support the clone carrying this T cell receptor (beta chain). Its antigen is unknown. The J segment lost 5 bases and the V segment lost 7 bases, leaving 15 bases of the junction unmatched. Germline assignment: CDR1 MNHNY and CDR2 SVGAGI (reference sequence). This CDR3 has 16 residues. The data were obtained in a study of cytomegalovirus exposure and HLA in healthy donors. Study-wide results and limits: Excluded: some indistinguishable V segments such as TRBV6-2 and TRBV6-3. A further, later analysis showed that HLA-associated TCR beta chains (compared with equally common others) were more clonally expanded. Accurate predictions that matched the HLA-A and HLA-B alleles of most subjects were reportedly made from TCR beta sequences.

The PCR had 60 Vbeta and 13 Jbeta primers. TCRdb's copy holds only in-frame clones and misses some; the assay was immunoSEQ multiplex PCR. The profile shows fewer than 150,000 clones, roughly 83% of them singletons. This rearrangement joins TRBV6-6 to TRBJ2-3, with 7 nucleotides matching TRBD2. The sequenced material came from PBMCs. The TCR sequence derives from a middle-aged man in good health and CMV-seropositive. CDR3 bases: TGTGCCAGCACTCTCGCCCCCCGGGGGGTAGTAGATACGCAGTATTTT. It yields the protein CASTLAPRGVVDTQYF.